This TCR beta chain was obtained from a study of HIV-infected children after antiretroviral therapy interruption. Background on the study: Children's median ages were roughly 9.7 years and 8 years by group.

This CDR3 has 11 residues. V was clipped by 4 bases and J by 11 bases, with 11 bases between them. Unique molecular identifiers were included in an RNA-based 3' RACE TCR library. TCRdb redid the calling of the 3' RACE reads with MiXCR, one entry per CDR3 protein. The sample consists of about 89,000 distinct CDR3 sequences, around 6.9% of them appearing once. This clonotype was found many times. Its target is not known. Broader study findings: Naive CD4+ sequences overlapped less between time points once interruption began.

Treatment noted: PENTA 11 planned treatment interruption arm or continuous ART arm. The sample here was CD45RA+ CD4+ T cells from PBMCs, pooled from several time points, taken from a donor given antiretroviral therapy, either interrupted or continuous. Subset reported: naive CD4+ CD45RA+ CD45RO- T cells. The rearrangement uses TRBV12-3 or TRBV12-4 and TRBJ1-1, with D possibly matching TRBD1 (6 bases). This clonotype was sampled from a pool of human donors with HIV. CDR3 sequence: CASSWGAAAFF. CDR3 coding DNA: TGTGCCAGCAGTTGGGGGGCCGCGGCTTTCTTT.